Listed here are 8 T cell receptor beta chains from one sample, sequenced in a study of post-analysis software for immune sequencing data. These receptors lack a known antigen. Findings and limits, study-wide: In patients, TRBV5-6, TRBV5-1 and TRBV20-1 belonged to roughly five TRBV segments found more frequently than in controls.

Unique molecular identifiers had been added to the TCR beta cDNA libraries. MiXCR was run by TCRdb on the PCR reads, yielding one entry per CDR3 protein. This table has about 500,000 distinct CDR3 sequences, approximately 46% appearing once. Sequencing input: blood. The receptor source for this set is a girl aged 5 to 17 with multiple sclerosis.

This chain connects TRBV7-9 to TRBJ1-5, with D perhaps TRBD1 (6 bases). The V gene lost 1 base and the J gene lost 5 bases, with 6 bases spanning the gap. Germline V gives CDR1 SEHNR, CDR2 FQNEAQ (reference sequence). This CDR3 contains 13 residues. Here the CDR3 reads CASSLGQDQPQHF. The CDR3, as DNA: TGTGCCAGCAGCTTAGGACAGGATCAGCCCCAGCATTTT.

The rearrangement links TRBV7-2 to TRBJ2-3, with 10 nucleotides matching TRBD2. The V segment lost 1 base and the J segment 4 bases; nucleotides outside the gene matches: 5. The germline gives CDR1 SGHTA, CDR2 FQGNSA. This CDR3 is built from 16 residues. The CDR3 spells CASSLEVAGGADTQYF. The CDR3 nucleotides read TGTGCCAGCAGCTTAGAGGTAGCGGGAGGAGCAGATACGCAGTATTTT.

This clonotype has just a few counts. This CDR3 is CASSFTATYEQYF. CDR3 nucleotide sequence: TGTGCCAGCAGCTTCACAGCTACCTACGAGCAGTACTTC. This chain uses TRBV7-2 with TRBJ2-7; D unresolved. Trimming took off 3 bases at V and 2 bases at J, with 8 bases between the two ends. This CDR3 spans 13 amino acids. The germline gives CDR1 SGHTA, CDR2 FQGNSA.

The gene calls are TRBV13 and TRBJ2-6; either TRBD1 or TRBD2 may fit D (5 bases each). CDR1 is PRHDT and CDR2 is FYEKMQ in the germline V gene (reference sequence). The V and J ends lost 2 bases and 5 bases respectively, with 16 bases between them. The CDR3 consists of 17 residues. The CDR3 sequence is CASSLMGRGDRANVLTF. CDR3 nucleotide sequence: TGTGCCAGCAGCTTAATGGGACGAGGTGATAGGGCCAACGTCCTGACTTTC.

This sequence joins TRBV10-3 and TRBJ1-1, with D uncertain. Per the germline V gene, CDR1 is ENHRY and CDR2 is SYGVKD. The length of the CDR3 is 12 residues. With 7 bases removed from V and 5 bases from J, the gap between germline ends came to 11 bases. CDR3: CAITSPGTEAFF. CDR3 DNA: TGTGCCATCACCAGTCCGGGGACTGAAGCTTTCTTT.

The V call is TRBV7-2, the J call TRBJ1-2; TRBD1 matches at 10 bases. V dropped 5 bases and J dropped 11; count of bases not matched to a gene: 14. This CDR3 spans 15 amino acids. Per germline, CDR1 SGHTA and CDR2 FQGNSA. DNA of the CDR3: TGTGCCAGCAGCCTGATGGGGACAGGGGTCGAGGGTTACACCTTC. Translated: CASSLMGTGVEGYTF.

This clonotype was seen once. The V call is TRBV12-3 or TRBV12-4, the J call TRBJ1-2; D gene uncertain. The CDR3 is 13 amino acids. The V and J ends lost 1 base and 6 bases respectively, with 9 bases between them. CDR3 nucleotide sequence: TGTGCCAGCAGTTTAGTCTCAGAGGATGGCTACACCTTC. Translated, it gives CASSLVSEDGYTF.

The chain couples TRBV20-1 to TRBJ2-1, with 7 nucleotides matching TRBD2. J gave up 5 bases and V 0 bases, and 7 bases lay outside the gene matches. The germline gives CDR1 DFQATT, CDR2 SNEGSKA (reference sequence). The CDR3 runs to 15 residues. CDR3 amino acids: CSARDTSVLNNEQFF. In nucleotides, the CDR3 is TGCAGTGCTAGAGACACTAGCGTACTTAACAATGAGCAGTTCTTC.